A single T cell receptor beta chain is shown here with its context. The data are from a study of preoperative IRX-2 immunotherapy in early breast cancer. The treatment was: preoperative locoregional IRX-2 cytokine immunotherapy. This phase Ib study tested locoregional IRX-2 cytokine immunotherapy given before surgery. Libraries were prepared by immunoSEQ multiplex PCR; TCRdb keeps only in-frame clonotypes and omits some of them. In the table there are 24,000 or so clones, 85% to 95% of which are singletons. The material sequenced was tumor tissue, taken after IRX-2 immunotherapy. The receptor was isolated from a human donor with breast cancer.

The CDR3 here is CASRPSPGTLSYEQYF. CDR3 sequence (DNA): TGTGCCAGCAGACCATCCCCAGGGACACTGTCCTACGAGCAGTACTTC. The J gene is TRBJ2-7, the V gene TRBV27, with a tentative D call TRBD1 (6 bases). This CDR3 contains 16 residues. The V gene lost 6 bases and the J gene lost 1 base, with 19 bases spanning the gap. Germline-derived CDR1 and CDR2 are MNHEY and SMNVEV (reference sequence).